This T cell receptor (beta chain) was retrieved from a study of regulatory T cells in long-lasting Graves disease (dated by TCRdb to about 2021). For the study in its entirety: Newly diagnosed Graves' disease patients had taken antithyroid drugs for less than 3 months. Patients with persistent Graves' disease were compared with patients with newly diagnosed Graves' disease using TCR sequencing and RNA sequencing of peripheral blood. The study was registered as a clinical trial and conducted in China. A total of around 35 samples underwent TCR sequencing: about 13 from persistent and some 20 from newly diagnosed Graves' disease patients.

CDR1 SGHAT and CDR2 FQDESV were looked up in the germline V gene (reference sequence). Reading from cysteine to phenylalanine, the CDR3 counts 16 amino acids. The CDR3 DNA has 48 bases and is translated from base 1. The V end gives up 5 bases and the J end 4 bases, leaving 11 bases in the junction not matched to a gene. Study-wide conclusions, independent of this receptor: Compared with newly diagnosed patients, patients with persistent Graves' disease had lower TCR Shannon entropy and fewer highly expanded clones, which suggests clonal expansion. The authors noted that the small sample size was a limitation that may lower accuracy. The study examined only peripheral blood because the primary lesion, thyroid tissue, could not be accessed. TRBV28, TRBJ1-2 and TRBJ2-5 were preferentially used in persistent disease, while TRBV20-1 and TRBJ2-1 were favored in newly diagnosed disease. Sequencing and analysis were limited to the TCR beta chain. Patients with persistent disease shared more public clonotypes (over 2,500) than newly diagnosed patients did (around 930).

This clonotype was counted ten times or more. Its binding antigen is unknown. The record has no base qualities; no much larger clone is one base away. This specimen's time point label, per the study, means: newly diagnosed GD, antithyroid drugs for less than 3 months. For both TCR sequencing and RNA sequencing, RNA was extracted from PBMCs using TRIzol. The diagnosis of Graves' disease was made according to American Thyroid Association guidelines. Recruitment of patients was carried out at an endocrinology department in Xi'an, China. Each patient gave around 9.2 milliliters of peripheral blood, collected in an EDTA anticoagulant tube. Ficoll Paque Plus density gradient separation was used to isolate PBMCs, and no additional T cell sorting was done. An Agilent 2100 Bioanalyzer and agarose gel were used to check RNA quality, while a NanoDrop 2000 measured RNA concentration. Receptor amplification or capture employed multiplex PCR. Sequencing took place on an Illumina HiSeq 4000. CDR3 regions were amplified by Arm-PCR with iRepertoire HTBI primers to construct TCR beta libraries. Before sequencing, the PCR products went through gel purification. Per the source publication's procedure: Gene usage analysis of CDR3 amino acid clonotypes used the approximately 62 TRBV and 12 to 15 TRBJ segments found across samples. Filtered high-quality paired reads were merged into contigs using COPE and FqMerger. BLAST was used to align contigs to IMGT TRBV, TRBD and TRBJ reference genes, and CDR3 was defined according to IMGT. Any clonotype with a frequency above 0.1% was counted as a highly expanded clone. Shannon entropy was used to measure repertoire diversity, and the Gini coefficient was used to measure V-J evenness. Public clonotypes were defined as clonotypes shared by more than one individual. The public reads were reprocessed in TCRdb via fastp at Q25 and MiXCR, keeping in-frame beta chains. CDR3 protein sequences are deduplicated, and each keeps its most common genes and DNA. What appears here as the V and J calls and clone size reflects TCRdb's work, not the paper's. Here the sample has roughly 610,000 distinct CDR3 sequences; approximately 16% occur a single time. 12% of the sample is taken by the ten largest.

These records were also assigned to another study, of T cells in Graves' hyperthyroidism and ophthalmopathy. Drawing on the second study: Stable Graves' hyperthyroidism was defined as no progression to ophthalmopathy during 18 months of follow-up. The hyperthyroidism patients were between 18 and 65 years old and newly diagnosed, with a disease duration of less than 2 months. Patients with uncontrolled infections, other autoimmune diseases, pregnancy or lactation were excluded. Clinical symptoms, serum thyroxine and TRAb, thyroid ultrasound, and orbital computed tomography formed the basis for the diagnoses. The TCR CDR3 was subjected to a first round of RT-PCR using the HTBI primer set and the Qiagen OneStep RT-PCR kit. Most expanded thyroid clonotypes (frequency above 0.001) were also found in blood, which suggests that blood repertoires may mirror thyroid immune responses. A model built on a 13 V-J signature distinguished ophthalmopathy from stable hyperthyroidism, reaching about 88% sensitivity and around 82% specificity in cross-validation and 80%/75% in testing. In validation, the model predicted progression to ophthalmopathy a median of about 6 months before onset, with roughly 70% sensitivity and 72.22% specificity. To identify TCR V-J signatures that set the groups apart, the researchers used a discovery cohort of 100 or so patients, made up of 43 with Graves' ophthalmopathy and some 56 with stable Graves' hyperthyroidism. Prospective prediction of ophthalmopathy was tested in an independent validation cohort of fewer than 20 hyperthyroidism patients and 17 patients who later progressed to ophthalmopathy. The 80 to 100 discovery patients were randomly divided into training and test sets at a 7:3 ratio. The study also compared thyroid tissue and blood T-cell repertoires from a handful of Graves' hyperthyroidism patients. Once sampling was done, hyperthyroidism patients were given methimazole at a starting dose of 30 mg daily, whereas ophthalmopathy patients were given high-dose intravenous methylprednisolone. Libraries were constructed in a second round of multiplex PCR, after which size selection and purification were performed. The libraries were sequenced on an Illumina HiSeq2000 using paired-end 100 bp reads. SOAPnuke was used to process the raw data, with reads discarded if the reads contained adapters or uncalled bases, had a mean Phred below 15, or lacked an exact constant-primer or identifier match. High-quality paired reads were merged using COPE v1.2.5, and each unique nucleotide sequence was defined as a clonotype. MiTCR v1.1 was used to align clonotypes to the IMGT TRBV, TRBD and TRBJ reference segments. Analysis was restricted to V-J combinations with a frequency above 0.0001, which covered about 99% of repertoires. The TCS score was defined as F50 (clonal expansion) divided by E x V (chaos), with BLOSUM62-based TCRdist calculated between CDR3 peptides within each V-J. Welch's t-statistics and random forest reduced approximately 520 V-J features to around 14, which were used in a naive Bayes classifier (R e1071). No statistical method was used to fix the sample size in advance, and group allocation was not hidden from the investigators. The paper reports TCR Vbeta CDR3 sequencing of approximately 140 peripheral blood samples: 43 ophthalmopathy, under 80 hyperthyroidism and 17 progressor patients.

Sequenced material: peripheral blood mononuclear cells (PBMCs), taken at new diagnosis, from a patient treated with antithyroid drugs. The receptor comes from a man between 18 and 35 years old with Graves disease. Donor details come from another sample of the same person, matched by shared clones. The chain employs TRBV11-1 and TRBJ2-1; TRBD1 lines up with 7 middle nucleotides. The DNA is as follows: TGTGCCAGCAGCCACTTCCGGGACAGTCCGTACAATGAGCAGTTCTTC. It translates to CASSHFRDSPYNEQFF.